This TCR beta chain derives from a study of T cells after yellow fever vaccination. TCRdb reprocessed the 5' RACE reads via MiXCR and lists one record per CDR3 protein. The table includes some 500,000 distinct CDR3 sequences, roughly 12% detected once. This CDR3 has 13 amino acids. V was clipped by 7 bases and J by 6 bases, with 15 bases between them. Germline loops: CDR1 GTSNPN, CDR2 SVGIG (reference sequence). The material sequenced was PBMCs, taken on the day of the yellow fever booster vaccination. The sequence came from a man aged 25-40 years who received the YFV17D yellow fever vaccine. This rearrangement joins TRBV30 to TRBJ2-2; TRBD1 is a possible D gene (5 bases). The CDR3 nucleotides read TGTGCCTTGAGGCAGGGATCATCCGGGGAGCTGTTTTTT. It yields the protein CALRQGSSGELFF.